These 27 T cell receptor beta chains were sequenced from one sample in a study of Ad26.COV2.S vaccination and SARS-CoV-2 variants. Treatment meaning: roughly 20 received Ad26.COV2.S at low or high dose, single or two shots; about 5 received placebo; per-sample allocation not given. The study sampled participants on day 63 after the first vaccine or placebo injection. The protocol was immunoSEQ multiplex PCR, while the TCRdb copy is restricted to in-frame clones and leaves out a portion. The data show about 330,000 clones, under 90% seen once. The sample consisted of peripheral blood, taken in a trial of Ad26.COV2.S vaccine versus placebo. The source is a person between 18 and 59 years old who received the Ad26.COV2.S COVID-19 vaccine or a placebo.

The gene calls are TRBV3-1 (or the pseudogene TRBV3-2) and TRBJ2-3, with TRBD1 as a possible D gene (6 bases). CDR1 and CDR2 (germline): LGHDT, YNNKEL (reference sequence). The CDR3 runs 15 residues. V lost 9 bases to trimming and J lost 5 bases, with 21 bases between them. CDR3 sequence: CASSDLWGQGDTQYF. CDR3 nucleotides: TGTGCCAGTTCCGATTTATGGGGGCAGGGAGATACGCAGTATTTT.

The CDR3 loop is CASSPLPQDSAQYF. The CDR3 DNA reads as TGTGCCAGCTCACCACTCCCACAAGATTCGGCCCAGTACTTC. The genes are TRBV18 and TRBJ2-5; D unresolved. Per germline, CDR1 KGHSH and CDR2 LQKENI. V was shortened by 1 base and J by 9 bases, with 15 bases between the two germline ends. The CDR3 totals 14 residues.

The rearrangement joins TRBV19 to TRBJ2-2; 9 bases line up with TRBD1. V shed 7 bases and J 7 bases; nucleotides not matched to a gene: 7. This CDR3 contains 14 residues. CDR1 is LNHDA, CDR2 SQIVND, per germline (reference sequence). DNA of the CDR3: TGTGCCAGTAACTTGGACAGGGGTGTCGGGGAGCTGTTTTTT. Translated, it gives CASNLDRGVGELFF. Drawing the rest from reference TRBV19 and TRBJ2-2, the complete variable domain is DGGITQSPKYLFRKEGQNVTLSCEQNLNHDAMYWYRQDPGQGLRLIYYSQIVNDFQKGDIAEGYSVSREKKESFPLTVTSAQKNPTAFYLCASNLDRGVGELFFGEGSRLTVL.

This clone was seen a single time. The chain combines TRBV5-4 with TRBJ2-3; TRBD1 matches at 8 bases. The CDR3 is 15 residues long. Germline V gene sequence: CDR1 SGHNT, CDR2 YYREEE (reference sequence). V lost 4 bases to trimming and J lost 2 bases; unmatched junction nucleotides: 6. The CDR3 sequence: CASSTGTGFTDTQYF. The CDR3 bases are TGTGCCAGCAGCACCGGGACAGGTTTCACAGATACGCAGTATTTT. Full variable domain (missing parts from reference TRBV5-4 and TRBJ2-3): ETGVTQSPTHLIKTRGQQVTLRCSSQSGHNTVSWYQQALGQGPQFIFQYYREEENGRGNFPPRFSGLQFPNYSSELNVNALELDDSALYLCASSTGTGFTDTQYFGPGTRLTVL.

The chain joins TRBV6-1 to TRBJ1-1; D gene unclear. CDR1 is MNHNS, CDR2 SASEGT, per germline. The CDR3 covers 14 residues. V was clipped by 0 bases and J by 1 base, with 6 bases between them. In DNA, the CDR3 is TGTGCCAGCAGTGAAGCGATCAGGAACACTGAAGCTTTCTTT. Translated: CASSEAIRNTEAFF.

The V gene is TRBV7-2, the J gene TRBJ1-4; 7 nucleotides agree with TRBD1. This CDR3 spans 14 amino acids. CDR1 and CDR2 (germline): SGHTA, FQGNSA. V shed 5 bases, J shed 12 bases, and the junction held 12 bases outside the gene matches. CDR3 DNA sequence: TGTGCCAGCAGCCTTCCGGGACAGTTTTCAGAACTGTTTTTT. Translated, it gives CASSLPGQFSELFF.

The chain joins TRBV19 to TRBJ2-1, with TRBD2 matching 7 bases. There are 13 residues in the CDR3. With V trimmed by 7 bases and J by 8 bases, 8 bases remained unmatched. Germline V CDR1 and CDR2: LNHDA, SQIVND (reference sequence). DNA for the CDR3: TGTGCCAGTACCGCGGGAGATTGGGATGAGCAGTTCTTC. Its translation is CASTAGDWDEQFF.

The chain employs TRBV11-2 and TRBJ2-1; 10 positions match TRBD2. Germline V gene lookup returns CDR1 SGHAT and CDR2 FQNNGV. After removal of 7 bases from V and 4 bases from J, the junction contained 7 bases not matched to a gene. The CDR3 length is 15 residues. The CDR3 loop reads CASTPTSGPYNEQFF. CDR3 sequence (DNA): TGTGCCAGCACCCCGACTAGCGGGCCTTACAATGAGCAGTTCTTC. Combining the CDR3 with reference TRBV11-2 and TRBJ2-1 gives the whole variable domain EAGVAQSPRYKIIEKRQSVAFWCNPISGHATLYWYQQILGQGPKLLIQFQNNGVVDDSQLPKDRFSAERLKGVDSTLKIQPAKLEDSAVYLCASTPTSGPYNEQFFGPGTRLTVL.

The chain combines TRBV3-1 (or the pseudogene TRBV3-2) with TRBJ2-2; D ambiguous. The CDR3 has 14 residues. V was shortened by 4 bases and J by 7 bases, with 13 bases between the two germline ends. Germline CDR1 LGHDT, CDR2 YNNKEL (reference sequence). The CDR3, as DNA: TGTGCCAGCAGCCCGCGGAGTTCAGGCGGGGAGCTGTTTTTT. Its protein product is CASSPRSSGGELFF.

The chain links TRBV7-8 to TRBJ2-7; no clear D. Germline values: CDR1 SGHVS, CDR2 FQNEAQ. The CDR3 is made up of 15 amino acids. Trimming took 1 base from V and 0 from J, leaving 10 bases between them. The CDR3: CASSLGPESSYEQYF. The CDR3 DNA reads TGTGCCAGCAGCTTAGGACCAGAGAGCTCCTACGAGCAGTACTTC.

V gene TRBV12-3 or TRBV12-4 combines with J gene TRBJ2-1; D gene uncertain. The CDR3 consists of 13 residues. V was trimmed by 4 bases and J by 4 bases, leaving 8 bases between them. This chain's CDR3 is CASSSLVYNEQFF. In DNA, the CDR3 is TGTGCCAGCAGTTCGCTAGTTTACAATGAGCAGTTCTTC.

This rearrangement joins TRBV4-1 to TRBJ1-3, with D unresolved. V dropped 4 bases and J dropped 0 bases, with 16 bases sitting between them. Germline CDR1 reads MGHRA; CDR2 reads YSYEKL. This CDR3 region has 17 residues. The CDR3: CASSPNFEGGSGNTIYF. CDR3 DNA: TGCGCCAGCAGCCCTAATTTCGAGGGTGGCTCTGGAAACACCATATATTTT.

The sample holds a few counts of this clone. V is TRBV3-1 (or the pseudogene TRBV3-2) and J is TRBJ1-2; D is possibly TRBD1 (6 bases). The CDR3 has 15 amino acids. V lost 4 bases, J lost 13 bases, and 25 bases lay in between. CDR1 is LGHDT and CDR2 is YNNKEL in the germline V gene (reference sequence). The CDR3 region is CASSPSPYPQGTITF. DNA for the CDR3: TGTGCCAGCAGCCCGTCACCGTATCCACAGGGAACGATCACCTTC.

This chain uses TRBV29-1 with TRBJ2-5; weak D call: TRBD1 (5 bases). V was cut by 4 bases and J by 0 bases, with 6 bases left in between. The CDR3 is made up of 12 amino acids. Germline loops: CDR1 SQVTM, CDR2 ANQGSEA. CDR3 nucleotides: TGCAGCGTTGGACAGAACCAAGAGACCCAGTACTTC. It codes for CSVGQNQETQYF.

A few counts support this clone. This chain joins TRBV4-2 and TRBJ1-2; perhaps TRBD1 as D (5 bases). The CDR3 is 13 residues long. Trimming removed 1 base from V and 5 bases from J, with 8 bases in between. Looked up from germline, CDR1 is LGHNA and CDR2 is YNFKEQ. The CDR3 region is CASSQVDSYGYTF. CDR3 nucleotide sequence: TGTGCCAGCAGCCAAGTTGACAGTTATGGCTACACCTTC.

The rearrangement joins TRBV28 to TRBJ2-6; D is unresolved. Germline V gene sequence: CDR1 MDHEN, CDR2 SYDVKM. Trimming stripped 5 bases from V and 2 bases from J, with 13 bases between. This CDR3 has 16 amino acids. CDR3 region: CASSRQSTTGANVLTF. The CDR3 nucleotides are TGTGCCAGCAGTCGCCAATCGACAACTGGGGCCAACGTCCTGACTTTC.

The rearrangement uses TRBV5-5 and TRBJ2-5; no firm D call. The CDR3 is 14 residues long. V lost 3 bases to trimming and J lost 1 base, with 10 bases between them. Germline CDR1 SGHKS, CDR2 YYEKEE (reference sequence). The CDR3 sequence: CASSWREIQETQYF. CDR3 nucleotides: TGTGCCAGCAGCTGGAGAGAGATCCAAGAGACCCAGTACTTC.

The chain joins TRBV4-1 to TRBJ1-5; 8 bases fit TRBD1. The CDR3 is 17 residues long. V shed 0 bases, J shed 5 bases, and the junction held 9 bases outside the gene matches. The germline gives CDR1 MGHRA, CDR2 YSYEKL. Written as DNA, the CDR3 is TGCGCCAGCAGCCAAGAGGTAGGACAGGGAAAATATCAGCCCCAGCATTTT. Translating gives CASSQEVGQGKYQPQHF.

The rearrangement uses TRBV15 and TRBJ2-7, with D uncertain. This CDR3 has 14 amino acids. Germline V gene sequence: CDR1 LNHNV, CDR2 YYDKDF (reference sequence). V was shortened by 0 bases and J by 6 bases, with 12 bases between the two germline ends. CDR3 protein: CATSRDGEIAEQYV. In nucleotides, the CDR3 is TGTGCCACCAGCAGAGATGGGGAAATCGCCGAGCAGTACGTC.

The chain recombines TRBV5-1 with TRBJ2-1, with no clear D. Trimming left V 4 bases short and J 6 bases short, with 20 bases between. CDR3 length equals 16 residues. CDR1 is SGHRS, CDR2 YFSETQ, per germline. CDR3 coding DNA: TGCGCCAGCAGCGGTAGGTCCCGAAATTTTGGCAATGAGCAGTTCTTC. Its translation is CASSGRSRNFGNEQFF.

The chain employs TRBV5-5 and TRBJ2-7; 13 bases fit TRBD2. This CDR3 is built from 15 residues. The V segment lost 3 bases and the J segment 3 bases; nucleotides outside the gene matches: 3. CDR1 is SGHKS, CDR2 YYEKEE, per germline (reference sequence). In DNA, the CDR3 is TGTGCCAGCAGCTCGGGACTAGCGGGGAACTACGAGCAGTACGTC. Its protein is CASSSGLAGNYEQYV.

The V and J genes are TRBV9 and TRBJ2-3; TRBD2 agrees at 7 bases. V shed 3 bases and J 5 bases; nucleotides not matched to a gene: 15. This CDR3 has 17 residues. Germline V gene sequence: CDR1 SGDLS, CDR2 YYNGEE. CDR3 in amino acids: CASSAQPSGLRVDTQYF. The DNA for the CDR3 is TGTGCCAGCAGCGCACAGCCTAGCGGACTGAGGGTAGATACGCAGTATTTT.

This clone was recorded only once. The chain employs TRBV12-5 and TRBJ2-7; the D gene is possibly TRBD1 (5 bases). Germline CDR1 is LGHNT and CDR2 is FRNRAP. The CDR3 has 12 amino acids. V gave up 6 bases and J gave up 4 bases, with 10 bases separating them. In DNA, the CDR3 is TGTGCTAGTGGCCACCAGGGTTACGAGCAGTACGTC. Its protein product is CASGHQGYEQYV.

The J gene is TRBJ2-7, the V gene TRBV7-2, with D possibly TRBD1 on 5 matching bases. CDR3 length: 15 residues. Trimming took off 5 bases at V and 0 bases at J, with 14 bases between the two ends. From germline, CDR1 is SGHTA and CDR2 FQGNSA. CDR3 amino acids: CASSLSTRVSYEQYF. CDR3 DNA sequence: TGTGCCAGCAGCCTTTCCACCAGGGTCTCCTACGAGCAGTACTTC.

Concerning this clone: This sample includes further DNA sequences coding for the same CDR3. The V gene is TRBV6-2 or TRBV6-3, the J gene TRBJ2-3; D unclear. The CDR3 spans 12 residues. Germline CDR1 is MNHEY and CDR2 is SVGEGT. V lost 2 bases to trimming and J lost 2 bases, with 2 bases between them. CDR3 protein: CASSYTTDTQYF. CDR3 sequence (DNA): TGTGCCAGCAGTTACACCACAGATACGCAGTATTTT.

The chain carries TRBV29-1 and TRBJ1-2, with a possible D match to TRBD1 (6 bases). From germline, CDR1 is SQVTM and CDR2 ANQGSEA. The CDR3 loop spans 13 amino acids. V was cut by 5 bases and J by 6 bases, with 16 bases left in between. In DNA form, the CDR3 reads TGCAGCGTTTTACTTTTAGGGGGGAATGGCTACACCTTC. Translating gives CSVLLLGGNGYTF.

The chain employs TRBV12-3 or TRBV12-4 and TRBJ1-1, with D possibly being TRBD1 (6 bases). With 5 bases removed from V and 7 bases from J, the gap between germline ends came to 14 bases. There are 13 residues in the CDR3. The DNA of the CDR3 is TGTGCCAGCAGTCAATTTGGGACAAGTGAAGCTTTCTTT. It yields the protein CASSQFGTSEAFF.